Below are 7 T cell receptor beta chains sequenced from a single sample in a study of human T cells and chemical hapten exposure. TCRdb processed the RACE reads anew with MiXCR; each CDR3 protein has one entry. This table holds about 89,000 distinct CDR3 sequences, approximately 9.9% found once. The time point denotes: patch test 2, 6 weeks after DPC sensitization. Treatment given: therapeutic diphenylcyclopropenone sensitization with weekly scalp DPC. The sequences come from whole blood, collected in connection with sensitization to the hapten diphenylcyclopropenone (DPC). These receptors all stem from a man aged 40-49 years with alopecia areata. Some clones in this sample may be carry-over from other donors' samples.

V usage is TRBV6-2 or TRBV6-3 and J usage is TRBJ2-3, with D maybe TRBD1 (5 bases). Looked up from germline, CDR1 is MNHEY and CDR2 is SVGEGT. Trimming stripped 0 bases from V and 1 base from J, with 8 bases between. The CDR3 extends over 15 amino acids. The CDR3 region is CASSYSETGTDTQYF. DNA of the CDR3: TGTGCCAGCAGTTACTCCGAGACAGGCACAGATACGCAGTATTTT.

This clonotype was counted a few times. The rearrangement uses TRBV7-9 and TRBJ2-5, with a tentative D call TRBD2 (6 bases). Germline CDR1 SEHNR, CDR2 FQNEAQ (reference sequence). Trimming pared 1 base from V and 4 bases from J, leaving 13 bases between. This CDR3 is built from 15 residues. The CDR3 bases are TGTGCCAGCAGCTTAGGTGGGGGGACCGGAGAGACCCAGTACTTC. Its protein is CASSLGGGTGETQYF.

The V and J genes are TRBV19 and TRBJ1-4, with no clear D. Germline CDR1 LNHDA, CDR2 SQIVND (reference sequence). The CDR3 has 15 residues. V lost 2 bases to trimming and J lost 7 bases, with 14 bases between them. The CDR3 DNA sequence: TGTGCCAGTAGTATACGGAGGTCGGACCGTGAAAAACTGTTTTTT. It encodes CASSIRRSDREKLFF.

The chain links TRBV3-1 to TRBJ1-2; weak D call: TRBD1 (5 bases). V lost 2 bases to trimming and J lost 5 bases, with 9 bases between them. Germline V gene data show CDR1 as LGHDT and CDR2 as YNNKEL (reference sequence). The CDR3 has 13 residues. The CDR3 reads CASSQRQGYGYTF. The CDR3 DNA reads TGTGCCAGCAGCCAACGGCAGGGATATGGCTACACCTTC.

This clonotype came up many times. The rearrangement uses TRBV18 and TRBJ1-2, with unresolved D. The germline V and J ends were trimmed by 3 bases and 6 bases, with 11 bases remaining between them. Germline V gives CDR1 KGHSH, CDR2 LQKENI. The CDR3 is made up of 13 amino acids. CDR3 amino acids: CASSPEMLDGYTF. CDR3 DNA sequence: TGTGCCAGCTCACCCGAGATGCTGGATGGCTACACCTTC.

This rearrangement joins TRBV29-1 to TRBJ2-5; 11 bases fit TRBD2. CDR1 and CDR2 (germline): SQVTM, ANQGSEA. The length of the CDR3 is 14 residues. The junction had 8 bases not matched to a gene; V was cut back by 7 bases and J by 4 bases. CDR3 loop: CSGVLLAGGETQYF. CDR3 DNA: TGCAGCGGCGTCCTTCTAGCGGGGGGAGAGACCCAGTACTTC.

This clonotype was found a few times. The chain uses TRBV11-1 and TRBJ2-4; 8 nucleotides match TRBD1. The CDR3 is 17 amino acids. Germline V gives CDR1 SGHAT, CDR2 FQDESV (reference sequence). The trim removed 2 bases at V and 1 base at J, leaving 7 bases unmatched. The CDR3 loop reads CASSLFQGARAKNIQYF. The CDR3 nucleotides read TGTGCCAGCAGCTTATTTCAGGGGGCGAGGGCCAAAAACATTCAGTACTTC.